In its sample, the clone carrying this TCR beta chain was seen many times. Antigen: not known. TCRbeta library preparation incorporated unique molecular identifiers. TCRdb re-called the PCR reads through MiXCR, storing one row per CDR3 protein. The data contain roughly 120,000 distinct CDR3 sequences, 23% of them singletons. The CDR3 spans 17 residues. Germline V lookup: CDR1 DFQATT, CDR2 SNEGSKA (reference sequence). V shed 4 bases and J shed 5 bases, with 23 bases lying between them. This specimen comes from a study of T-cell reconstitution after alpha-beta-depleted transplantation in children. Findings and caveats of the study: One year post-transplant, T-cell counts and diversity were largely derived from T cells produced anew. Several hundred expanded graft clones reportedly gave rise to the alpha-beta T cells present about two months after transplant.

The chain combines TRBV20-1 with TRBJ2-2, with D perhaps TRBD1 or TRBD2 (5 bases each). The specimen was PBMCs, mostly from graft donor cells, collected 180 days after TCRalphabeta/CD19-depleted stem cell transplant. This receptor was obtained from a male patient under 10 years old who had a stem cell transplant for chronic granulomatous disease, so the T cells may come from the graft donor. CDR3: CSATDTSGTVQTGELFF. DNA of the CDR3: TGCAGTGCTACGGATACCTCCGGGACCGTCCAAACCGGGGAGCTGTTTTTT.